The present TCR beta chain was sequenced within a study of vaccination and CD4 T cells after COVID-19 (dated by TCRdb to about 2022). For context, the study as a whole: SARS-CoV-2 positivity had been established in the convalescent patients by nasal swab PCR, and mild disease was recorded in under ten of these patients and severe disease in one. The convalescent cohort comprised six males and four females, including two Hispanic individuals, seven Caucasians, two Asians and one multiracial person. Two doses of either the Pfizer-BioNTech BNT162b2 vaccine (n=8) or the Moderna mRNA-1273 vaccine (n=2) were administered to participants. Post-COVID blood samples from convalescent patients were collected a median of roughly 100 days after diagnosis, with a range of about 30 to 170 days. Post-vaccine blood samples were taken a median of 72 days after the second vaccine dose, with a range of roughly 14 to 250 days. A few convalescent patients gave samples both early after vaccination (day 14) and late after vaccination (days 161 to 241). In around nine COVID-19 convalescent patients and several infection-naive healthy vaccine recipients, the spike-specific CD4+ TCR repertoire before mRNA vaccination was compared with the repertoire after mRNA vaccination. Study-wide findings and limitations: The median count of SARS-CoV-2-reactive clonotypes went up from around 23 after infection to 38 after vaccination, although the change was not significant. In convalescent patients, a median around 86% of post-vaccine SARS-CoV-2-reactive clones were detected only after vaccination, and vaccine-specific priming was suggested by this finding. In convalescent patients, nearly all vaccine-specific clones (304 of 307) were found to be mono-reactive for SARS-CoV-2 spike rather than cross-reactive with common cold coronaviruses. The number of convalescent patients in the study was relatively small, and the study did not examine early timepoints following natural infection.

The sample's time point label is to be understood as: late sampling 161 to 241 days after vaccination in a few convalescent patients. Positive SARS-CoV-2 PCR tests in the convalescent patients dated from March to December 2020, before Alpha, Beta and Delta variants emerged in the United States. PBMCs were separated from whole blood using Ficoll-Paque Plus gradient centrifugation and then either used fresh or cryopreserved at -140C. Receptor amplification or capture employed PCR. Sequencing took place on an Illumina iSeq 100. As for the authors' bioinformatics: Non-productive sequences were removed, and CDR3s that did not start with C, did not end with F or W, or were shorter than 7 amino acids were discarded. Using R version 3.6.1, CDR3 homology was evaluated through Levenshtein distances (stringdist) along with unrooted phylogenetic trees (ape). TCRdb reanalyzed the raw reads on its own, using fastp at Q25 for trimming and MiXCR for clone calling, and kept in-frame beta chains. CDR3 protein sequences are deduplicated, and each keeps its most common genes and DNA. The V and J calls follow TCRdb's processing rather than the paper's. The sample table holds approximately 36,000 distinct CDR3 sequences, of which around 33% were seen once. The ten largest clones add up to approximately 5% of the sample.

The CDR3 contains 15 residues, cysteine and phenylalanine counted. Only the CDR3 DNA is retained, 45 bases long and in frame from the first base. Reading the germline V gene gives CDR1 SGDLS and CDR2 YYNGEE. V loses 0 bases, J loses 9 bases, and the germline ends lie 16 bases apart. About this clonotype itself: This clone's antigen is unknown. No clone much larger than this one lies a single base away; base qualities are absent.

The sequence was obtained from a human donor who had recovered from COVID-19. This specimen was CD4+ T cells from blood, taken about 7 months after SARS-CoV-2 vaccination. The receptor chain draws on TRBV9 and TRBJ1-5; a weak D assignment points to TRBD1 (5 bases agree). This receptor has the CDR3 CASSVARAGRRPQHF. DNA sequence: TGTGCCAGCAGCGTAGCTAGGGCAGGGAGACGGCCCCAGCATTTT.